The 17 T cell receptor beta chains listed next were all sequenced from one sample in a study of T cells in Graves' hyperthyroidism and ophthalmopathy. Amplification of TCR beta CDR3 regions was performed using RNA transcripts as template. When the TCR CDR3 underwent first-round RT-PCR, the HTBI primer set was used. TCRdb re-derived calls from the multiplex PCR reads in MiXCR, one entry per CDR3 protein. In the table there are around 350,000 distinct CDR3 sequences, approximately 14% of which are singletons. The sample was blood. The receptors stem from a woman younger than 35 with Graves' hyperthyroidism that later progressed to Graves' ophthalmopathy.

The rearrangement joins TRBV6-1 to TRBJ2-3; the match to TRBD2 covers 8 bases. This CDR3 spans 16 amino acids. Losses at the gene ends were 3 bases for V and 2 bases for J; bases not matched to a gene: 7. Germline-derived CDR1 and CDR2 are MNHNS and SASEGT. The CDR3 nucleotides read TGTGCCAGCAGTGAGGTCGGGGGGGGGTCCACAGATACGCAGTATTTT. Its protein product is CASSEVGGGSTDTQYF.

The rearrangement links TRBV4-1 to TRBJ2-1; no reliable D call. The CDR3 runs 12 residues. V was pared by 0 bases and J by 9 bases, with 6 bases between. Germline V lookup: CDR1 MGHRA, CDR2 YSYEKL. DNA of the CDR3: TGCGCCAGCAGCCAAGATACCAGTGAGCAGTTCTTC. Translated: CASSQDTSEQFF.

The CDR3 DNA reads TGTGCCAGCAGTTGGAAGGTGGATTCACCCCTCCACTTT. It codes for CASSWKVDSPLHF. V usage is TRBV27 and J usage is TRBJ1-6; D remains unclear. This CDR3 is built from 13 residues. Germline V gene data show CDR1 as MNHEY and CDR2 as SMNVEV (reference sequence). The V gene lost 4 bases and the J gene lost 8 bases, with 9 bases spanning the gap.

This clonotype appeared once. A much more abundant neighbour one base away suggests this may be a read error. The CDR3 region is CASPTTGGSYEQFF. In DNA, the CDR3 is TGCGCCAGCCCTACCACAGGGGGATCGTACGAGCAGTTCTTC. The rearrangement links TRBV10-1 to TRBJ2-7; 8 bases are a match to TRBD1. The J call is doubtful: the DNA matches TRBJ2-1 better. The CDR3 loop spans 14 amino acids. The germline V gene encodes CDR1 WNHNN and CDR2 SYGVQD (reference sequence).

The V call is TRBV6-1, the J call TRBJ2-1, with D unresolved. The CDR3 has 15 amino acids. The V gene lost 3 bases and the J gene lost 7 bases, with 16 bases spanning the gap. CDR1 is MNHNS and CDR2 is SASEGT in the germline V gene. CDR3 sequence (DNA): TGTGCCAGCAGTGAGATAGATGGGGTATCAAATGAGCAGTTCTTC. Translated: CASSEIDGVSNEQFF.

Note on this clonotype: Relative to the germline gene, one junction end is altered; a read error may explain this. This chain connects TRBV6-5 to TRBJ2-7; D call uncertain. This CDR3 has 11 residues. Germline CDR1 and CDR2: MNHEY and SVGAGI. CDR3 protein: CASSNSYAQYF. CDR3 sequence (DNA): TGTGCCAGCAGTAACAGCTACGCGCAGTACTTC.

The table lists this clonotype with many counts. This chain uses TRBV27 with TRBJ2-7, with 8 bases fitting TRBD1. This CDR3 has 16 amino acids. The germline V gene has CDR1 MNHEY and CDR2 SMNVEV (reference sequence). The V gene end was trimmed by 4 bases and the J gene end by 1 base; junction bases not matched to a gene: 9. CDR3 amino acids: CASSSPGGDASYEQYF. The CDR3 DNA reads TGTGCCAGCAGTTCTCCAGGGGGCGATGCGTCCTACGAGCAGTACTTC.

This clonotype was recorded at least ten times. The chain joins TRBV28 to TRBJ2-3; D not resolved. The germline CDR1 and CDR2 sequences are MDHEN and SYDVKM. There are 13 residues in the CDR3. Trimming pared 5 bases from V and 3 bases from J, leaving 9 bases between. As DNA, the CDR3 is TGTGCCAGCAGTCTACCCACGACAGATACGCAGTATTTT. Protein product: CASSLPTTDTQYF.

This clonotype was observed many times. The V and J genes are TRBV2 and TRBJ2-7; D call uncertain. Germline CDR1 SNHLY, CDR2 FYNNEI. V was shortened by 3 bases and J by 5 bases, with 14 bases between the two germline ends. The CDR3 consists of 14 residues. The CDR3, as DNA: TGTGCCAGCAGTGAGGCCCTCTTCTTAGACGAGCAGTACTTC. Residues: CASSEALFLDEQYF.

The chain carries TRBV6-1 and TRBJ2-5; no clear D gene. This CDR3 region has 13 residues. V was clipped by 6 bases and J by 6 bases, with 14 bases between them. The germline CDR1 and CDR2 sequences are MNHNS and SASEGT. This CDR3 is CASSSGPAQTQYF. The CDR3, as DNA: TGTGCCAGCAGCTCTGGCCCTGCGCAGACCCAGTACTTC.

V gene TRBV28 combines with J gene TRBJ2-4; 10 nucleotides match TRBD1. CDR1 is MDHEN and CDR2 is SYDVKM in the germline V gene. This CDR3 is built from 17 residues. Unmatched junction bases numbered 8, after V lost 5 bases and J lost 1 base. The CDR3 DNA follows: TGTGCCAGCAGTCGACCAAGGGGACAGGGGGCCAAAAACATTCAGTACTTC. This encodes CASSRPRGQGAKNIQYF.

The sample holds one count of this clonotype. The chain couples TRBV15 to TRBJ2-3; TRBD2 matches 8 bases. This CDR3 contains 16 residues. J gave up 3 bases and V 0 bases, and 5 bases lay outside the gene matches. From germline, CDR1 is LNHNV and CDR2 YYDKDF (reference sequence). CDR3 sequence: CATSREAGVLTDTQYF. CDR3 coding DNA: TGTGCCACCAGCAGAGAAGCGGGAGTACTAACAGATACGCAGTATTTT.

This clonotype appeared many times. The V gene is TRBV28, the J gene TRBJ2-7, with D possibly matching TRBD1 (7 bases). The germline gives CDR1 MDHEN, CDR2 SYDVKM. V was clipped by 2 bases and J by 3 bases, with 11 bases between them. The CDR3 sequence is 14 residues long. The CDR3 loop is CASSLVQGGYEQYF. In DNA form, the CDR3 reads TGTGCCAGCAGTTTAGTCCAGGGGGGCTACGAGCAGTACTTC.

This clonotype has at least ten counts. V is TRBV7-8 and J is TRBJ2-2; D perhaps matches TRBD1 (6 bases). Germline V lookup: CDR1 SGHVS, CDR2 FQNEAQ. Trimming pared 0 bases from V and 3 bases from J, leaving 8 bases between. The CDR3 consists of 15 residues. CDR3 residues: CASSLAGADTGELFF. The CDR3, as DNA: TGTGCCAGCAGCTTAGCGGGGGCGGACACCGGGGAGCTGTTTTTT.

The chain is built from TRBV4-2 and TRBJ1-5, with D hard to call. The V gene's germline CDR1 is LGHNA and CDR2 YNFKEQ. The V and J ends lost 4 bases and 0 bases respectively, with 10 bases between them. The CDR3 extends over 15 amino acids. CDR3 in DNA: TGTGCCAGCAGCCGGATGGGGTATAGCAATCAGCCCCAGCATTTT. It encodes CASSRMGYSNQPQHF.

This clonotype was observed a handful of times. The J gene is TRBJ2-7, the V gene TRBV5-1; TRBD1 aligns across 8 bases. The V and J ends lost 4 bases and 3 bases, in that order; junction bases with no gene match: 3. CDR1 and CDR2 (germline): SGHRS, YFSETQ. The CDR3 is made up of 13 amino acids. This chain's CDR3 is CASSQDRDYEQYF. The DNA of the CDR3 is TGCGCCAGCAGCCAGGACAGGGACTACGAGCAGTACTTC.

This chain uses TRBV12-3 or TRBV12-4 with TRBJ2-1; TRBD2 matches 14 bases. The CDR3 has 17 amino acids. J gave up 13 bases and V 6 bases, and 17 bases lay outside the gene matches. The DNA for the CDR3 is TGTGCCAGCAGCCCGCACCTTGGGGGGACTAGCGGGAGCCTCCAGTTCTTC. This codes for CASSPHLGGTSGSLQFF.